A selection of T cell receptor beta chains follows, all from one sample in a study of T cells after yellow fever vaccination. Using its own MiXCR run on the 5' RACE reads, TCRdb lists one record per CDR3 protein. Here the sample spans roughly 330,000 distinct CDR3 sequences, approximately 7% being singletons. The specimen was PBMCs, collected roughly 45 days after the first yellow fever vaccination. The receptors originated from a man between 18 and 29 years old who received the YFV17D yellow fever vaccine. Both conserved end residues are part of each CDR3. The D gene is left open where the match is weak. Part of the rows lack a size; the others show once, few, many or a class for expanded clones.

v_gene	j_gene	d_gene	abundance	CDR3aa	CDR3nt
TRBV5-6	TRBJ2-1	TRBD2	NA	CDSSLGGLAASSYNEQFF	TGTGACAGCAGCTTGGGAGGACTAGCGGCGAGCTCCTACAATGAGCAGTTCTTC
TRBV29-1	TRBJ2-5	TRBD1	many	CSGSPTGGETQYF	TGCAGCGGCAGTCCTACAGGGGGAGAGACCCAGTACTTC
TRBV9	TRBJ1-1	NA	few	CASSPGPGTEAFF	TGTGCCAGCAGCCCAGGCCCTGGAACTGAAGCTTTCTTT
TRBV1	TRBJ1-6	NA	NA	CTSSHRQGLTPLHF	TGCACCAGCAGCCATAGACAGGGTTTGACACCCCTCCACTTT
TRBV7-9	TRBJ1-2	TRBD1	NA	CASSFGDRGQSGYTF	TGTGCCAGCAGCTTCGGGGACAGGGGGCAATCTGGCTACACCTTC
TRBV7-9	TRBJ1-2	NA	few	CASSLVQVNRYGYTF	TGTGCCAGCAGCTTAGTTCAGGTCAACCGGTATGGCTACACCTTC
TRBV28	TRBJ2-1	NA	few	CASSYPSSINEQFF	TGTGCCAGCAGTTACCCTTCAAGTATCAATGAGCAGTTCTTC
TRBV5-1	TRBJ2-3	TRBD1	NA	CASSHGQDQDTQYF	TGCGCCAGCAGCCATGGACAGGACCAAGATACGCAGTATTTT
TRBV6-1	TRBJ2-5	TRBD1	many	CASSPGQGARPETQYF	TGTGCCAGCAGTCCGGGACAGGGGGCGCGACCAGAGACCCAGTACTTC
TRBV15	TRBJ2-2	NA	few	CATSSPGTGELFF	TGTGCCACCAGCAGCCCCGGGACCGGGGAGCTGTTTTTT
TRBV15	TRBJ2-1	TRBD1	many	CATSRTRDRARNEQFF	TGTGCCACCAGCAGGACCCGGGACAGGGCGAGGAATGAGCAGTTCTTC
TRBV6-1	TRBJ2-1	NA	few	CASSGGINEQFF	TGTGCCAGCAGTGGGGGAATTAATGAGCAGTTCTTC
TRBV12-3/TRBV12-4	TRBJ1-5	NA	few	CASARAVNQPQHF	TGTGCCAGCGCTCGGGCAGTCAATCAGCCCCAGCATTTT
TRBV6-1	TRBJ1-4	NA	few	CASSPPGPAREKLFF	TGTGCCAGCAGCCCGCCGGGGCCGGCGAGAGAAAAACTGTTTTTT
TRBV11-2	TRBJ2-5	NA	many	CASSRSQAQETQYF	TGTGCCAGCAGTCGGTCTCAGGCCCAAGAGACCCAGTACTTC
TRBV20-1	TRBJ2-5	NA	few	CSASRGQTQYF	TGCAGTGCATCCAGGGGTCAGACCCAGTACTTC
TRBV4-1	TRBJ1-2	TRBD1	few	CASRNSGQAGGYTF	TGCGCCAGCCGAAATTCGGGACAGGCGGGGGGCTACACCTTC
TRBV7-2	TRBJ1-4	NA	NA	CASSLSLDEKLFF	TGTGCCAGCAGCTTGTCCCTTGATGAAAAACTGTTTTTT
TRBV5-1	TRBJ2-3	NA	many	CASSAGTDSSTDTQYF	TGCGCCAGCAGCGCCGGGACGGATAGCAGCACAGATACGCAGTATTTT
TRBV5-4	TRBJ2-1	TRBD2	NA	CASRPLSLAGLNNEQFF	TGTGCCAGCAGACCCTTATCGCTAGCGGGGTTAAACAATGAGCAGTTCTTC
TRBV25-1	TRBJ2-2	TRBD2	NA	CASSGLAGGSHTGELFF	TGTGCCAGCAGCGGACTAGCGGGGGGTTCGCACACCGGGGAGCTGTTTTTT
TRBV20-1	TRBJ2-4	NA	few	CSARDWDAGDIQYF	TGCAGTGCTAGAGATTGGGACGCCGGGGACATTCAGTACTTC
TRBV5-1	TRBJ1-3	NA	few	CASSMDSSGNTIYF	TGCGCCAGCAGCATGGACAGCTCTGGAAACACCATATATTTT